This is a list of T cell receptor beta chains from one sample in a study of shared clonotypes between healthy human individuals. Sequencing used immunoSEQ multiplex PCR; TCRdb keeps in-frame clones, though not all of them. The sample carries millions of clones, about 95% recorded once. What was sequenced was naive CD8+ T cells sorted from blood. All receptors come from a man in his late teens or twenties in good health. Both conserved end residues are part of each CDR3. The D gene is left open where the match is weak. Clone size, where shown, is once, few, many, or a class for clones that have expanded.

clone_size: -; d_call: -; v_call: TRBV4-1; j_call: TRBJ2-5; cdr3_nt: TGCGCCAGCAGCCAAGGGCAGATGATAGGGGGGTGGGAGACCCAGTACTTC; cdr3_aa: CASSQGQMIGGWETQYF
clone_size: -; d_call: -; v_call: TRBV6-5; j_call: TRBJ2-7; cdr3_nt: TGTGCCAGCAGTTACCCGCAGGGGGAGGGGCTCCACGAGCAGTACTTC; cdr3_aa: CASSYPQGEGLHEQYF
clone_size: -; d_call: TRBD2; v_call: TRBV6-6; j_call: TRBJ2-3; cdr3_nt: TGTGCCAGCAGATTACTAGCGGACACAGATACGCAGTATTTT; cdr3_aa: CASRLLADTDTQYF
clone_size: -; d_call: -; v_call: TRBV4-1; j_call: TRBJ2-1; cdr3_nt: TGCGCCAGCAGCCAAGCTGGGACAACCAATGAGCAGTTCTTC; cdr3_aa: CASSQAGTTNEQFF
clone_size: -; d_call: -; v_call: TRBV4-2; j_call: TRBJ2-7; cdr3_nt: TGTGCCAGCAGACCTATATCTAACTCCTACGAGCAGTACTTC; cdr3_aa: CASRPISNSYEQYF
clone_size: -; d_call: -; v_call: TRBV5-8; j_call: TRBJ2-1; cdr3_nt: TGTGCCAGCAGCTTGGCTGGGAGCTCCTACAATGAGCAGTTCTTC; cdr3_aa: CASSLAGSSYNEQFF
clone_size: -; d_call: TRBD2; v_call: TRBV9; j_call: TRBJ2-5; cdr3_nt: TGTGCCAGCAGCGGCGGGGGAATAGAGACCCAGTACTTC; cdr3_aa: CASSGGGIETQYF
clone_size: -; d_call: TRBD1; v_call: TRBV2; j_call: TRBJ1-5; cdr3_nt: TGTGCCAGCAGTGAGACAGGGAACAATCAGCCCCAGCATTTT; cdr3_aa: CASSETGNNQPQHF
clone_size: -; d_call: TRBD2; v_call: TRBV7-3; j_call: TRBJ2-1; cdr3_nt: TGTGCCAGCAGCCCCTTAGCGGGGGGTCTCAATGAGCAGTTCTTC; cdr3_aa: CASSPLAGGLNEQFF
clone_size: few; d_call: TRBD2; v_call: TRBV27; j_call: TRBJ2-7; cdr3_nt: TGTGCCAGCAGTTTAGTAGCGACTAGCGGCTACGAGCAGTACTTC; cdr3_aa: CASSLVATSGYEQYF
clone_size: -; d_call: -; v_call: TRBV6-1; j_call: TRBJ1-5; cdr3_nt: TGTGCCAGCAGTGAGGCTGGACGGATAAATCAGCCCCAGCATTTT; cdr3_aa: CASSEAGRINQPQHF
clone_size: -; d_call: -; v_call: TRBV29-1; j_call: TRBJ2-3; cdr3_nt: TGCAGCGTTGAAGGTACGGACAGCACAGATACGCAGTATTTT; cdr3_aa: CSVEGTDSTDTQYF
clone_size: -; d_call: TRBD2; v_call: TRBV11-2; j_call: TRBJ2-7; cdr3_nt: TGTGCCAGCAGCACGACTAGCGGAACCTACGAGCAGTACTTC; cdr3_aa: CASSTTSGTYEQYF
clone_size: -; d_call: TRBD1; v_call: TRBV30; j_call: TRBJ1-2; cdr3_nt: TGTGCCTGGAGTGGCATGACAGGGTTCTATGGCTACACCTTC; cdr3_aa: CAWSGMTGFYGYTF
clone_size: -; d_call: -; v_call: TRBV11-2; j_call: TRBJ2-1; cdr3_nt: TGTGCCAGCAGCTTAGATCAAGGGTTGGCCGGCTACAATGAGCAGTTCTTC; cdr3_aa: CASSLDQGLAGYNEQFF
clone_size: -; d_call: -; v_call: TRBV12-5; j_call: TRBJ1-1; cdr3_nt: TGTGCTAGTGGTTTAGGGGGGGTCACTGAAGCTTTCTTT; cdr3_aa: CASGLGGVTEAFF
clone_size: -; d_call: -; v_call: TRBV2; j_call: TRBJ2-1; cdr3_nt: TGTGCCAGCAGTGAAGCGGGTAACAGGATCTACAATGAGCAGTTCTTC; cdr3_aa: CASSEAGNRIYNEQFF
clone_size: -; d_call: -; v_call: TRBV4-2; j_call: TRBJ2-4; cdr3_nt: TGTGCCAGCAGCCAAGACCTTGAAAACATTCAGTACTTC; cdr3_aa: CASSQDLENIQYF
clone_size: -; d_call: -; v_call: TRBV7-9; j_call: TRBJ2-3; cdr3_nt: TGTGCCAGCAGCCCTACTTCAGATACGCAGTATTTT; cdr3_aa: CASSPTSDTQYF
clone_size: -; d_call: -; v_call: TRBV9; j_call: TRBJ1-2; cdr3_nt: TGTGCCAGCAGCGTAGGTTGGGGGGTCGATGGCTACACCTTC; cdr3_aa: CASSVGWGVDGYTF
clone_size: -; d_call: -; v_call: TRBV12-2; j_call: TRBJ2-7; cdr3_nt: TGTGCAATTTCCGCCCCGGTGGGGACCTACGAGCAGTACTTC; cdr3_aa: CAISAPVGTYEQYF
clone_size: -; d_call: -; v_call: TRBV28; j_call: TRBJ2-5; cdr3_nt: TGTGCCAGCAGTGCCGGTACTAGGCTCCGGGAGACCCAGTACTTC; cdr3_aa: CASSAGTRLRETQYF
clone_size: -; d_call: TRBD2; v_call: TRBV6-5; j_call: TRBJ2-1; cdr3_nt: TGTGCCAGCAGAGCGGGACTAGCGGGGGGCACAGAGCAGTTCTTC; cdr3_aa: CASRAGLAGGTEQFF
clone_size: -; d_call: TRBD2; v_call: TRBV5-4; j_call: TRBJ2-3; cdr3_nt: TGTGCCAGCAGCCTTAGCGGGGATACGCAGTATTTT; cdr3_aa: CASSLSGDTQYF
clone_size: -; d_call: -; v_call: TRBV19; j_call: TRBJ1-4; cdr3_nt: TGTGCCAGTAGTATTGCAAGGGAGGACCCAACTAATGAAAAACTGTTTTTT; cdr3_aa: CASSIAREDPTNEKLFF
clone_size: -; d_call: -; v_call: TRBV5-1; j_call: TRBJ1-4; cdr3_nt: TGCGCCAGCACCGACACAGGGAACGAAAAACTGTTTTTT; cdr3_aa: CASTDTGNEKLFF